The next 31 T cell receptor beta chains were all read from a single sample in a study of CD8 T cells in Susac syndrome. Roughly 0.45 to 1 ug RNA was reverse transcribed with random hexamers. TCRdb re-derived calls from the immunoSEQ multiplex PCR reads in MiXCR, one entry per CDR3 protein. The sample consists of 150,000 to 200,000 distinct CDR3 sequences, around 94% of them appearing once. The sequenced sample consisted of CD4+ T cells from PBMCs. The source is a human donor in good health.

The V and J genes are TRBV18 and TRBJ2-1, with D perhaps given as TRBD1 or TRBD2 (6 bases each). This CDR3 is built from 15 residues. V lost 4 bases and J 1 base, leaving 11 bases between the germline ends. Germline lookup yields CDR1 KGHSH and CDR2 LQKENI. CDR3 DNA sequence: TGTGCCAGCTCACTGTCGGGGGCGTCCTACAATGAGCAGTTCTTC. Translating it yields CASSLSGASYNEQFF.

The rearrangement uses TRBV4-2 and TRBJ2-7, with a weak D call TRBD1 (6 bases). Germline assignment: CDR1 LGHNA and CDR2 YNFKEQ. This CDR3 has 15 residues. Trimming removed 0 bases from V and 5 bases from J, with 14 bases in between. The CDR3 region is CASSQDGYRADEQYF. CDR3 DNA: TGTGCCAGCAGCCAAGACGGGTACAGGGCTGACGAGCAGTACTTC.

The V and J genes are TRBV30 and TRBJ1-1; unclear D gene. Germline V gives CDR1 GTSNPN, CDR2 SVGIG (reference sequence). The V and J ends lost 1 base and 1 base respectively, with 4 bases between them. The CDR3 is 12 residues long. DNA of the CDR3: TGTGCCTGGAGTGATCAGAACACTGAAGCTTTCTTT. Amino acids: CAWSDQNTEAFF.

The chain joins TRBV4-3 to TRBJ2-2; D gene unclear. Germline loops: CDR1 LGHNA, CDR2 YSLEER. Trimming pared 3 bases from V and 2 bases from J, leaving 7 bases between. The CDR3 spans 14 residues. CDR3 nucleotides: TGCGCCAGCAGCCAGGAGCATAACACCGGGGAGCTGTTTTTT. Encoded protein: CASSQEHNTGELFF.

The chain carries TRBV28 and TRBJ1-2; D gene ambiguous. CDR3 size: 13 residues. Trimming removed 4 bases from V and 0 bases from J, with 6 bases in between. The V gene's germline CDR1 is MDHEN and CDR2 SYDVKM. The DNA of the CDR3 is TGTGCCAGCAGTTCCGTTCCTAACTATGGCTACACCTTC. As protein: CASSSVPNYGYTF.

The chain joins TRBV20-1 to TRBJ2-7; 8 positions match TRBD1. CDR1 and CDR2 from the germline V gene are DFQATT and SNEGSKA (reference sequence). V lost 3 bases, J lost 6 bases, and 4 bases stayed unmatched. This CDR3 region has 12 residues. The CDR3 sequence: CSASQGASEQYF. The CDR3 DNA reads TGCAGTGCTAGCCAGGGGGCGTCCGAGCAGTACTTC.

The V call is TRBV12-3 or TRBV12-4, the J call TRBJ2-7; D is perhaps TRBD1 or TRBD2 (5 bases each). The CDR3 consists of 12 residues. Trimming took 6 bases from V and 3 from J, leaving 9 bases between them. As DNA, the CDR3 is TGTGCCAGCAGGGGACGGATCTACGAGCAGTACTTC. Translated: CASRGRIYEQYF.

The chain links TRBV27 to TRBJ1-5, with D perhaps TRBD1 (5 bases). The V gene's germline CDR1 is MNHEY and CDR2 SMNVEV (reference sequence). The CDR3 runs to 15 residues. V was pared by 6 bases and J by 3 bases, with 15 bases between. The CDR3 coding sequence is TGTGCCAGCAGACCCCCTGACAGTTACAATCAGCCCCAGCATTTT. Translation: CASRPPDSYNQPQHF.

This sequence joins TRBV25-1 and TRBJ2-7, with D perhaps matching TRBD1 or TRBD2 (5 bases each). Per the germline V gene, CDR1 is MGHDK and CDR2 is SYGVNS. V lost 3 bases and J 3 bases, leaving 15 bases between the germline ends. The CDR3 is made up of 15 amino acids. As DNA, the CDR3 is TGTGCCAGCAGTGAGCCCGGGACGGGGATCTACGAGCAGTACTTC. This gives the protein CASSEPGTGIYEQYF.

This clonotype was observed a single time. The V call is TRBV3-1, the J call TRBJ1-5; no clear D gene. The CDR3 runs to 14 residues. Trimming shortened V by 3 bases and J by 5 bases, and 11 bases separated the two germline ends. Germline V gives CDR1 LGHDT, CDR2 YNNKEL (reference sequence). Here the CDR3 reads CASSQGGGDQPQHF. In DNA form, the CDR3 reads TGTGCCAGCAGCCAGGGAGGCGGGGATCAGCCCCAGCATTTT.

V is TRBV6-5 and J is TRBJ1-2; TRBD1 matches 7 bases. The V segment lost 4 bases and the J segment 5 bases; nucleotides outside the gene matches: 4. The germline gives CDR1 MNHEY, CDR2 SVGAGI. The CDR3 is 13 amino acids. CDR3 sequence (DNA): TGTGCCAGCAGTTGGCAGGGGGGGTATGGCTACACCTTC. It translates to CASSWQGGYGYTF.

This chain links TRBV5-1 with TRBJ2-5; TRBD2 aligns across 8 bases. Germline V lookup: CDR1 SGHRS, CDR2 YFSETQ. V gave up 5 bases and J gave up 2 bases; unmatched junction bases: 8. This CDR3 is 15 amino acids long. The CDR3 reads CASRVAGYGQETQYF. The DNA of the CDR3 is TGCGCCAGCAGAGTAGCGGGGTATGGGCAAGAGACCCAGTACTTC.

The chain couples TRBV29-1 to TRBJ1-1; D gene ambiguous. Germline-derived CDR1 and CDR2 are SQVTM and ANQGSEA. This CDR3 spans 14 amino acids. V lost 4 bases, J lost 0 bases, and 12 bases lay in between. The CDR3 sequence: CSVVGRNMNTEAFF. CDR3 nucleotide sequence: TGCAGCGTTGTGGGAAGGAACATGAACACTGAAGCTTTCTTT.

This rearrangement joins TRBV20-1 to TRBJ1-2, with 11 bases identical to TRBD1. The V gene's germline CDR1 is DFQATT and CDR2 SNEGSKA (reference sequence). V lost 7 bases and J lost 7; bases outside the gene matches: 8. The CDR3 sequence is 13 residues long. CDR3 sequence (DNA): TGCAGTGGGAAGGGACAGGGGGATGGTGGCTACACCTTC. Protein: CSGKGQGDGGYTF.

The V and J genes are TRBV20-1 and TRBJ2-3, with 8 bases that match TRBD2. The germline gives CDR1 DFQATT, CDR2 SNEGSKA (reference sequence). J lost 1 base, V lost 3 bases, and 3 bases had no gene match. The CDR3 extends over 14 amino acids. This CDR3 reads CSASYSGGTDTQYF. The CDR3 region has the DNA TGCAGTGCTAGTTATAGCGGGGGCACAGATACGCAGTATTTT.

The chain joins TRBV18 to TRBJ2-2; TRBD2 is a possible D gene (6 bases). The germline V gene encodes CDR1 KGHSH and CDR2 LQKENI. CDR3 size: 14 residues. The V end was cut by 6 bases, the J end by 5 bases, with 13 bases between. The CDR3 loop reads CASSDPRETGELFF. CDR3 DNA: TGTGCCAGCTCGGACCCCCGGGAGACCGGGGAGCTGTTTTTT. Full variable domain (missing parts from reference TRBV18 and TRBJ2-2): NAGVMQNPRHLVRRRGQEARLRCSPMKGHSHVYWYRQLPEEGLKFMVYLQKENIIDESGMPKERFSAEFPKEGPSILRIQQVVRGDSAAYFCASSDPRETGELFFGEGSRLTVL.

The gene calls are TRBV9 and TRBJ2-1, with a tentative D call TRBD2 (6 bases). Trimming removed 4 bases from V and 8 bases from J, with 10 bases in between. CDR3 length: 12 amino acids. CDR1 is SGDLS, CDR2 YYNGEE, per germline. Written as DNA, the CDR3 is TGTGCCAGCAGCAAGGCTAGCGATGAGCAGTTCTTC. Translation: CASSKASDEQFF.

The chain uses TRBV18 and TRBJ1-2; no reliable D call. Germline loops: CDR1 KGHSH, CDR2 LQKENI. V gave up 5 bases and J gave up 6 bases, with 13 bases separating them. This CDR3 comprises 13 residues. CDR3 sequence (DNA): TGTGCCAGCTCAAGGAGAGGGATCGATGGCTACACCTTC. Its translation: CASSRRGIDGYTF. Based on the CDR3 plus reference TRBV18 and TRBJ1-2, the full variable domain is NAGVMQNPRHLVRRRGQEARLRCSPMKGHSHVYWYRQLPEEGLKFMVYLQKENIIDESGMPKERFSAEFPKEGPSILRIQQVVRGDSAAYFCASSRRGIDGYTFGSGTRLTVV.

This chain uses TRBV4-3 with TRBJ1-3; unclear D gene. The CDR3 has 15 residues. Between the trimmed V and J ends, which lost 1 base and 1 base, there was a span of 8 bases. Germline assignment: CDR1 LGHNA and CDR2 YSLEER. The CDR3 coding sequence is TGCGCCAGCAGCCAAGTAGTGGATTCTGGAAACACCATATATTTT. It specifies CASSQVVDSGNTIYF.

The CDR3 protein is CASSLTRGVNTDTQYF. CDR3 in DNA: TGCGCCAGCAGCCTTACCCGGGGAGTCAACACAGATACGCAGTATTTT. The chain is built from TRBV4-3 and TRBJ2-3; D perhaps matches TRBD2 (5 bases). Germline loops: CDR1 LGHNA, CDR2 YSLEER. The V end lost 4 bases, the J end lost 2 bases, and 16 bases lay between the germline ends. The CDR3 is 16 amino acids.

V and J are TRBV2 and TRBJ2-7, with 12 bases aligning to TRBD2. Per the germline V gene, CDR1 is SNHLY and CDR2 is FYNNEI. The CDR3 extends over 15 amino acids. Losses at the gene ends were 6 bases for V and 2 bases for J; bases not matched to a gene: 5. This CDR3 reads CASSSTSGGPYEQYF. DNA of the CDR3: TGTGCCAGCAGCTCGACTAGCGGGGGACCCTACGAGCAGTACTTC.

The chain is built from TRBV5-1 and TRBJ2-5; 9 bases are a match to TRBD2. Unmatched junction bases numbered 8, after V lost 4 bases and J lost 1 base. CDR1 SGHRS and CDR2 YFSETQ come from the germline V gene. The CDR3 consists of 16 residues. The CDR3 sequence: CASSIMTSGVQETQYF. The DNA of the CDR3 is TGCGCCAGCAGCATCATGACTAGCGGAGTCCAAGAGACCCAGTACTTC.

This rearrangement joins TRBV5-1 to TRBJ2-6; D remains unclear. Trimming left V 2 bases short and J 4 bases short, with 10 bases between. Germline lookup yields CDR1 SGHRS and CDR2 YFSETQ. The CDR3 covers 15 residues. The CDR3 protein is CASSFLSSGANVLTF. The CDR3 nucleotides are TGCGCCAGCAGCTTTCTTTCATCCGGGGCCAACGTCCTGACTTTC.

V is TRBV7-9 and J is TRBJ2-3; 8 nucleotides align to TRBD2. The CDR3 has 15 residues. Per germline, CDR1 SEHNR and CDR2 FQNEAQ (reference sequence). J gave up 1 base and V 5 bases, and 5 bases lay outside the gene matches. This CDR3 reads CASSLPGGGTDTQYF. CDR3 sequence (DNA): TGTGCCAGCAGCCTCCCCGGGGGGGGCACAGATACGCAGTATTTT.

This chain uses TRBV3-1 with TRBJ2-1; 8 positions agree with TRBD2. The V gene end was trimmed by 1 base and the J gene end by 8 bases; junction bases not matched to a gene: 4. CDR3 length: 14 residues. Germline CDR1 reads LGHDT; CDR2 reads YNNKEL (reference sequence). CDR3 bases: TGTGCCAGCAGCCAAGGGACTAGCCCCGATGAGCAGTTCTTC. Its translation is CASSQGTSPDEQFF.

The CDR3 is CASSRLLAGGHEQYF. CDR3 in DNA: TGTGCCAGCAGCCGATTACTAGCGGGGGGCCACGAGCAGTACTTC. The V call is TRBV14, the J call TRBJ2-7; 12 positions match TRBD2. The V and J ends lost 4 bases and 5 bases, in that order; junction bases with no gene match: 6. The CDR3 contains 15 residues. Germline V CDR1 and CDR2: SGHDN, FVKESK.

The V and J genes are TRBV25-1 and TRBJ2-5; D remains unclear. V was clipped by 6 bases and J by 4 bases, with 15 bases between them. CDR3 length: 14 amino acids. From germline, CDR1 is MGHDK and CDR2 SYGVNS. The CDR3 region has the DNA TGTGCCAGCAGCTACCTGAGAGGCGGAGAGACCCAGTACTTC. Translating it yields CASSYLRGGETQYF.

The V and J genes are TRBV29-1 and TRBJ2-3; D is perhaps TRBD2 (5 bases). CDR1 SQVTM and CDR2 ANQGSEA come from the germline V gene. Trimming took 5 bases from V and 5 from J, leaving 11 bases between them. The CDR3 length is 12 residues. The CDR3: CSVFHRGDTQYF. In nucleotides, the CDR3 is TGCAGCGTTTTCCATCGGGGAGATACGCAGTATTTT.

CDR3 protein: CASSLAGTQHF. The CDR3 DNA reads TGTGCCAGCAGCTTAGCTGGGACCCAGCATTTT. The chain combines TRBV7-9 with TRBJ1-5; D not resolved. Trimming shortened V by 0 bases and J by 11 bases, and 5 bases separated the two germline ends. This CDR3 region has 11 residues. CDR1 is SEHNR, CDR2 FQNEAQ, per germline (reference sequence).

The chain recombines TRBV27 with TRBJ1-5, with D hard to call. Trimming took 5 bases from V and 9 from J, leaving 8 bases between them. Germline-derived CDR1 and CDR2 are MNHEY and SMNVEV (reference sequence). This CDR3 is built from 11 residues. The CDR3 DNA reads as TGTGCCAGCAGTCCAAGGCGGCCCCAGCATTTT. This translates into CASSPRRPQHF.

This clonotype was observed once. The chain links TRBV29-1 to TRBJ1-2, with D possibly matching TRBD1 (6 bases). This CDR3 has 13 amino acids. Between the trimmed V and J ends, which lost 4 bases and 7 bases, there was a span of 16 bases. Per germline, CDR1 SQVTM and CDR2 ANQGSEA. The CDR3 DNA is TGCAGCGTTGCCATAACGACAGGCTCTGGCTACACCTTC. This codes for CSVAITTGSGYTF.